A single sample is the source of the 13 T cell receptor beta chains below, sequenced in a study of cytomegalovirus exposure and HLA in healthy donors. PCR used 60 Vbeta primers and 13 Jbeta primers. The data were produced by immunoSEQ multiplex PCR, yet TCRdb's version contains in-frame clones alone and is incomplete. The data hold around 220,000 clones, with 60% to 80% observed a single time. Input material: PBMCs. The receptors originated from a man aged 18 to 35 in good health and CMV-seronegative.

The V and J genes are TRBV7-3 and TRBJ2-7, with 7 bases matching TRBD1. The CDR3 is 15 residues long. CDR1 is SGHTA, CDR2 FQGTGA, per germline. The V segment lost 3 bases and the J segment 0 bases; nucleotides outside the gene matches: 5. The CDR3 region has the DNA TGTGCCAGCAGCTTCTCCGGACAGGACTCCTACGAGCAGTACTTC. This gives the protein CASSFSGQDSYEQYF.

The rearrangement uses TRBV28 and TRBJ2-7, with 13 bases lining up with TRBD2. The CDR3 sequence is 19 residues long. J was trimmed by 2 bases and V by 3 bases; bases with no gene match: 13. Germline CDR1 MDHEN, CDR2 SYDVKM. The CDR3 protein is CASSFALGITSGRAYEQYF. In DNA, the CDR3 is TGTGCCAGCAGTTTTGCACTCGGCATAACTAGCGGGAGGGCCTACGAGCAGTACTTC.

The chain recombines TRBV11-3 with TRBJ2-5; 10 bases align to TRBD2. Germline V CDR1 and CDR2: SGHNT, YENEEA. V lost 1 base and J lost 5; bases outside the gene matches: 4. CDR3 size: 15 residues. CDR3 region: CASSLGLAGEETQYF. CDR3 in DNA: TGTGCCAGCAGCTTAGGCCTAGCGGGAGAGGAGACCCAGTACTTC.

This rearrangement joins TRBV28 to TRBJ1-5; 9 bases agree with TRBD1. V gave up 11 bases and J gave up 2 bases; unmatched junction bases: 22. This CDR3 has 19 residues. The germline V gene encodes CDR1 MDHEN and CDR2 SYDVKM. CDR3 DNA sequence: TGTGCCGTCTCGAAGTTCCGGACAGGGGAAAGACTTGGCAATCAGCCCCAGCATTTT. Its protein product is CAVSKFRTGERLGNQPQHF.

This chain connects TRBV6-6 to TRBJ1-5; 7 bases agree with TRBD1. The CDR3 is made up of 15 amino acids. Germline lookup yields CDR1 MNHNY and CDR2 SVGAGI (reference sequence). V was pared by 4 bases and J by 6 bases, with 9 bases of the junction left unmatched. The CDR3 region has the DNA TGTGCCAGCAGTTCCACAGGGGAACATAGTCAGCCCCAGCATTTT. This codes for CASSSTGEHSQPQHF.

V is TRBV5-1 and J is TRBJ1-2, with D unclear. The CDR3 has 13 amino acids. Trimming shortened V by 0 bases and J by 0 bases, and 3 bases separated the two germline ends. Germline V CDR1 and CDR2: SGHRS, YFSETQ. The CDR3 DNA follows: TGCGCCAGCAGCTTGGCAGCTAACTATGGCTACACCTTC. Translated, it gives CASSLAANYGYTF.

This clone appeared a few times. The chain is built from TRBV6-5 and TRBJ1-1; weak D call: TRBD1 (5 bases). Germline CDR1 and CDR2: MNHEY and SVGAGI. V was trimmed by 4 bases and J by 8 bases, leaving 20 bases between them. The CDR3 totals 15 residues. The CDR3 bases are TGTGCCAGCAGTTTATCTCCAGGGTTAGGCCTGGAAGCTTTCTTT. Its translation is CASSLSPGLGLEAFF.

This clone was seen a few times. The chain joins TRBV29-1 to TRBJ2-1, with a weak D call TRBD2 (5 bases). The CDR3 is 15 amino acids. CDR1 SQVTM and CDR2 ANQGSEA come from the germline V gene. Trimming pared 1 base from V and 6 bases from J, leaving 16 bases between. The CDR3 loop reads CSVEAPDTSSNEQFF. The CDR3 nucleotides read TGCAGCGTTGAAGCCCCTGATACTAGTAGCAATGAGCAGTTCTTC.

This chain links TRBV28 with TRBJ2-1, with 12 bases fitting TRBD2. Germline CDR1 reads MDHEN; CDR2 reads SYDVKM. This CDR3 is 17 amino acids long. The ends lost 5 bases at V and 7 bases at J; junction bases unmatched: 12. The CDR3 nucleotides read TGTGCCAGCAGTACCTCCCCCGGGACTAGCGGGTTGAATGAGCAGTTCTTC. Its protein is CASSTSPGTSGLNEQFF.

V gene TRBV6-5 combines with J gene TRBJ1-2; 9 bases are a match to TRBD1. The CDR3 consists of 13 residues. Germline CDR1 MNHEY, CDR2 SVGAGI. V was pared by 10 bases and J by 7 bases, with 10 bases of the junction left unmatched. DNA for the CDR3: TGTGCCACCTCGGACAGGGGTTTGGGTGGCTACACCTTC. Protein: CATSDRGLGGYTF.

This clone has a handful of counts. This sequence joins TRBV6-6 and TRBJ1-4; 8 nucleotides align to TRBD1. J was trimmed by 7 bases and V by 8 bases; bases with no gene match: 3. CDR1 and CDR2 (germline): MNHNY, SVGAGI (reference sequence). The CDR3 is 12 residues long. In nucleotides, the CDR3 is TGTGCCAGCGGACAGGGACCTGAAAAACTGTTTTTT. Residues: CASGQGPEKLFF.

V and J are TRBV9 and TRBJ2-1; D uncertain. The V gene's germline CDR1 is SGDLS and CDR2 YYNGEE. This CDR3 has 17 residues. Deletions cut 0 bases from V and 0 bases from J, with 13 bases between. The CDR3 protein is CASSVGLAEYSYNEQFF. The CDR3 nucleotides read TGTGCCAGCAGCGTAGGGTTGGCGGAATACTCCTACAATGAGCAGTTCTTC.

This clone is a singleton in its sample. The chain carries TRBV7-9 and TRBJ2-1; D unclear. V dropped 7 bases and J dropped 8 bases, with 12 bases sitting between them. The length of the CDR3 is 12 residues. Germline values: CDR1 SEHNR, CDR2 FQNEAQ (reference sequence). CDR3 sequence reads: CASTLERDEQFF. In DNA form, the CDR3 reads TGTGCCAGCACCCTCGAACGCGATGAGCAGTTCTTC.